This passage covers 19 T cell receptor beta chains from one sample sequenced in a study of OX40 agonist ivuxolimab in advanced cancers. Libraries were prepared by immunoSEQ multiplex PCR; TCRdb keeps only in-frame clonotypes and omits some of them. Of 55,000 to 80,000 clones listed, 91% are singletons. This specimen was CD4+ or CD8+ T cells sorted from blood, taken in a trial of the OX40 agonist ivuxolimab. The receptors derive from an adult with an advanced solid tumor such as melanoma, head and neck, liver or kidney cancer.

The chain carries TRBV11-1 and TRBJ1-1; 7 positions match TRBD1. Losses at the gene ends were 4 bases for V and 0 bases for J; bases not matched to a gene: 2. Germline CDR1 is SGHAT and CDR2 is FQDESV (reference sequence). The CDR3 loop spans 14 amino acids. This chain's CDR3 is CASSWGQMNTEAFF. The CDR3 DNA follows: TGTGCCAGCAGCTGGGGACAGATGAACACTGAAGCTTTCTTT.

The CDR3, as DNA: TGTGCCAGCTCACCGCCGACAGGGGCGGCATTGACCGGGGAGCTGTTTTTT. This translates into CASSPPTGAALTGELFF. The gene calls are TRBV18 and TRBJ2-2; 8 positions match TRBD1. Looked up from germline, CDR1 is KGHSH and CDR2 is LQKENI. V shed 3 bases and J 5 bases; nucleotides not matched to a gene: 11. This CDR3 is built from 17 residues. The full variable domain, completed using reference TRBV18 and TRBJ2-2, is NAGVMQNPRHLVRRRGQEARLRCSPMKGHSHVYWYRQLPEEGLKFMVYLQKENIIDESGMPKERFSAEFPKEGPSILRIQQVVRGDSAAYFCASSPPTGAALTGELFFGEGSRLTVL.

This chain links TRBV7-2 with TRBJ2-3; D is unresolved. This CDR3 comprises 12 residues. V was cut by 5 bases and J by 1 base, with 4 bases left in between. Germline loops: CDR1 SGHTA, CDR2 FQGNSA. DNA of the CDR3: TGTGCCAGCAGCCCACGCACAGATACGCAGTATTTT. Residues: CASSPRTDTQYF.

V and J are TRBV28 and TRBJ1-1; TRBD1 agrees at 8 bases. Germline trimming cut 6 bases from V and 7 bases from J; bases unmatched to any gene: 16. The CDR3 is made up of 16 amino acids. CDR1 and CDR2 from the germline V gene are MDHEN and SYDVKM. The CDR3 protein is CASSVGWTGWQDEAFF. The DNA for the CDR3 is TGTGCCAGCAGCGTGGGATGGACAGGGTGGCAGGATGAAGCTTTCTTT.

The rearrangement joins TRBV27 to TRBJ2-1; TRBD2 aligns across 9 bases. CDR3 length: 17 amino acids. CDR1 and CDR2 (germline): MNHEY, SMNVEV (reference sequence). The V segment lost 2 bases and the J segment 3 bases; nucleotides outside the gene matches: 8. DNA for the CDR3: TGTGCCAGCAGTTTAGCGGGAGGGCCCATTGGCTACAATGAGCAGTTCTTC. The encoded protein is CASSLAGGPIGYNEQFF.

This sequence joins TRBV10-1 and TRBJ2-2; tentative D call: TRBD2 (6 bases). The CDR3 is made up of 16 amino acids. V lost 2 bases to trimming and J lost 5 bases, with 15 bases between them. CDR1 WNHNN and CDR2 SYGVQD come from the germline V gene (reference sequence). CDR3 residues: CASSETLWGGTGELFF. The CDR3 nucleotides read TGCGCCAGCAGTGAGACCCTGTGGGGAGGAACCGGGGAGCTGTTTTTT.

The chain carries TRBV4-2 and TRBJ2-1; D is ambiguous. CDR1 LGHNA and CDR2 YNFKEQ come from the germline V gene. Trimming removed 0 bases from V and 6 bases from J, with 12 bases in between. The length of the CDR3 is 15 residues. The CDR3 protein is CASSQDAVVGNEQFF. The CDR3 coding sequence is TGTGCCAGCAGCCAAGATGCGGTAGTTGGCAATGAGCAGTTCTTC.

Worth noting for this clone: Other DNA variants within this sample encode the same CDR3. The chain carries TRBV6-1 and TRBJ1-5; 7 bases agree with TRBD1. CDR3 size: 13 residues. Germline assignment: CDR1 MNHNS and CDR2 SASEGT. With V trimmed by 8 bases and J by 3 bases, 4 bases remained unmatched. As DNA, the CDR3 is TGTGCCAGCTCCGGGACAGACAATCAGCCCCAGCATTTT. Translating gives CASSGTDNQPQHF.

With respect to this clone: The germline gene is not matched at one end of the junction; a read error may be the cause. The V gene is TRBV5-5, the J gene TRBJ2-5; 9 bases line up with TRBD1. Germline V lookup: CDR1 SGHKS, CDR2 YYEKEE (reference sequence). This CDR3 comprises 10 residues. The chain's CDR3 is CASSDRGEHF. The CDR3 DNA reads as TGTGCCAGCAGCGACAGGGGGGAACACTTC.

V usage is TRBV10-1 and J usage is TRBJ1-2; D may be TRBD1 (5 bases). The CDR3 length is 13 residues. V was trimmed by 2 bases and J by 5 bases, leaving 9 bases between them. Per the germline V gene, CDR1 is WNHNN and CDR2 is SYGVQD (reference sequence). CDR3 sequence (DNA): TGCGCCAGCAGTGAGACGGGGGATTATGGCTACACCTTC. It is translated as CASSETGDYGYTF.

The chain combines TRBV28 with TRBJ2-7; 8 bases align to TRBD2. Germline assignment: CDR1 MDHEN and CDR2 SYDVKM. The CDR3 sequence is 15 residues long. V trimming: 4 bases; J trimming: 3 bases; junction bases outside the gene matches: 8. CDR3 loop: CASSSLPGLGYEQYF. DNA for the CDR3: TGTGCCAGCAGTTCCCTACCGGGACTAGGCTACGAGCAGTACTTC.

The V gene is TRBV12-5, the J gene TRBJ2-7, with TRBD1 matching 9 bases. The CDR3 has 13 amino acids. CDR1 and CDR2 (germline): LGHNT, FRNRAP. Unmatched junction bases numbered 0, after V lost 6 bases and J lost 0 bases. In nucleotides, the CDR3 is TGTGCTAGTGGGGACAGGGGCTCCTACGAGCAGTACTTC. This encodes CASGDRGSYEQYF.

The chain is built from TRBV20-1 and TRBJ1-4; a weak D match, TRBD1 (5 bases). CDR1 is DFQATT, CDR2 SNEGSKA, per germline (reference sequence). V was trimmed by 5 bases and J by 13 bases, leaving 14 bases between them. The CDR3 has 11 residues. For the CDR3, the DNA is TGCAGTGCTGGTCAGGGTAATAGACTGTTTTTT. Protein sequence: CSAGQGNRLFF.

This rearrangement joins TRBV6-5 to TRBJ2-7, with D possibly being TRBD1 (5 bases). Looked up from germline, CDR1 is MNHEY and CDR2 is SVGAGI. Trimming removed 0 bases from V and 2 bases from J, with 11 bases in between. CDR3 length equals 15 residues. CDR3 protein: CASSYSVQGAYEQYF. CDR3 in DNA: TGTGCCAGCAGTTACTCCGTGCAGGGTGCCTACGAGCAGTACTTC.

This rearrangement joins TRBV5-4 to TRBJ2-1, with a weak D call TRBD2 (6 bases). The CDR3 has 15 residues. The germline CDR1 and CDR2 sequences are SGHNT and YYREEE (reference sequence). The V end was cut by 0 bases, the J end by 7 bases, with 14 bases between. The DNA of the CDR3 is TGTGCCAGCAGCTTGGGGCAGGGAGGCTGGAATGAGCAGTTCTTC. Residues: CASSLGQGGWNEQFF.

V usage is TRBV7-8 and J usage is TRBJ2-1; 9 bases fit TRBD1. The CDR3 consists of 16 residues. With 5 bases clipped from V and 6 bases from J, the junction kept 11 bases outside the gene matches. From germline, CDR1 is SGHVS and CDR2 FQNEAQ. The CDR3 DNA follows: TGTGCCAGCAGCCCAAGGACCGGGACAGGGCGCAATGAGCAGTTCTTC. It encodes CASSPRTGTGRNEQFF.

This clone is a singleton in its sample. CDR3 region: CASSVRTLVPTNEQFF. CDR3 in DNA: TGTGCCAGCAGCGTACGGACCTTAGTCCCAACCAATGAGCAGTTCTTC. The chain employs TRBV7-9 and TRBJ2-1; D uncertain. Germline V gene sequence: CDR1 SEHNR, CDR2 FQNEAQ (reference sequence). Trimming left V 5 bases short and J 6 bases short, with 20 bases between. CDR3 length: 16 amino acids.

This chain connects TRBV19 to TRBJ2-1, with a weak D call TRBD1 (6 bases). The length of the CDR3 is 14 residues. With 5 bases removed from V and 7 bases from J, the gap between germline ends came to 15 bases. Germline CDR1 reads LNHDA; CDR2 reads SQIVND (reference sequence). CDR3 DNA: TGTGCCAGTAGTCCGGGACAAGGGCGGAATGAGCAGTTCTTC. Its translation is CASSPGQGRNEQFF.

CDR3 region: CASKQTGLETQYF. The CDR3 region has the DNA TGTGCCAGTAAACAAACAGGGTTGGAGACCCAGTACTTC. The V call is TRBV19, the J call TRBJ2-5, with D tentatively TRBD1 (6 bases). The ends were cut back, 7 bases at V and 5 bases at J, with 14 bases in the middle. Germline CDR1 is LNHDA and CDR2 is SQIVND (reference sequence). This CDR3 comprises 13 residues. The complete variable domain, with remaining parts taken from reference TRBV19 and TRBJ2-5, reads DGGITQSPKYLFRKEGQNVTLSCEQNLNHDAMYWYRQDPGQGLRLIYYSQIVNDFQKGDIAEGYSVSREKKESFPLTVTSAQKNPTAFYLCASKQTGLETQYFGPGTRLLVL.